This is a list of T cell receptor beta chains from one sample in a study of early T cells in non-severe SARS-CoV-2 infection. TCRdb re-derived calls from the 5' RACE reads in MiXCR, one entry per CDR3 protein. The sample lists under 85,000 distinct CDR3 sequences; around 13% were seen once. The specimen sequenced was whole blood. Every receptor here comes from an adult who was a healthcare worker with PCR-confirmed SARS-CoV-2 infection or an uninfected control (not recorded which). The CDR3 runs from the conserved cysteine through the conserved F or W. D genes are given only for firm matches. Where a row states a size, it is once, few, many or the class of an expanded clone; other rows omit it.

V	size	J	D	DNA	CDR3
TRBV27	few	TRBJ2-7	.	TGTGCCAGCAGGGGGGACAACACCTACGAGCAGTACTTC	CASRGDNTYEQYF
TRBV15	.	TRBJ2-3	TRBD1	TGTGCCACCAGCAGAGATGCGGGACAGGTTATACCTGGCACAGATACGCAGTATTTT	CATSRDAGQVIPGTDTQYF
TRBV7-3	.	TRBJ1-1	.	TGTGCCAGCAGCTTTACAAAAGACACTGAAGCTTTCTTT	CASSFTKDTEAFF
TRBV12-3/TRBV12-4	.	TRBJ2-6	.	TGTGCCAGCAGCACTCGTCAGGGGAAGGCCAACGTCCTGACTTTC	CASSTRQGKANVLTF
TRBV5-1	.	TRBJ1-1	.	TGCGCCAGCAGCTTGGCAGGGTGGATCAGTGAAGCTTTCTTT	CASSLAGWISEAFF
TRBV6-6	many	TRBJ1-5	.	TGTGCCAGCAGTTACGCAGGGTTATATCAGCCCCAGCATTTT	CASSYAGLYQPQHF
TRBV5-4	many	TRBJ2-5	.	TGTGCCAGCAGCACCGGTAGCAGGGTTCAAGAGACCCAGTACTTC	CASSTGSRVQETQYF
TRBV20-1	.	TRBJ2-1	.	TGCAGTGCTAGAGCGGGAACCTACAATGAGCAGTTCTTC	CSARAGTYNEQFF
TRBV20-1	.	TRBJ2-7	.	TGCAGTGCTATCCCCGCGACCTACGAGCAGTACTTC	CSAIPATYEQYF
TRBV18	many	TRBJ2-1	TRBD1	TGTGCCAGCTCACTCAGACAGGGTGAACAGTTCTTC	CASSLRQGEQFF
TRBV20-1	.	TRBJ2-2	.	TGCAGTGCTAGAGGGGAAACCGGGGAGCTGTTTTTT	CSARGETGELFF
TRBV7-8	few	TRBJ2-7	.	TGTGCCAGCAGCTTAGACTACGAGCAGTACTTC	CASSLDYEQYF
TRBV29-1	few	TRBJ2-6	.	TGCAGCGTTCGGATCTCTGGGGCCAACGTCCTGACTTTC	CSVRISGANVLTF
TRBV20-1	few	TRBJ2-1	.	TGCAGTGCTAGAGATATTCGGAAAAGCTACAATGAGCAGTTCTTC	CSARDIRKSYNEQFF
TRBV7-8	many	TRBJ2-1	TRBD2	TGTGCCAGCAGCCCAACCGGGACTAGCAATGAGCAGTTCTTC	CASSPTGTSNEQFF
TRBV27	few	TRBJ1-5	.	TGTGCCAGCAGTTTCACCGCTGGCCAGCCCCAGCATTTT	CASSFTAGQPQHF
TRBV10-3	many	TRBJ2-2	TRBD2	TGTGCCACACAGCGGGGGGCCGACACCGGGGAGCTGTTTTTT	CATQRGADTGELFF
TRBV2	.	TRBJ2-2	.	TGTGCCAGCAGGGAAAGCGGGGAGCTGTTTTTT	CASRESGELFF
TRBV10-3	few	TRBJ1-3	.	TGTGCCATCAGAAGTACAGCTAGGAATGGAAACACCATATATTTT	CAIRSTARNGNTIYF
TRBV4-3	.	TRBJ2-3	TRBD2	TGCGCCAGCAGCCAATCCGGGACTAGGTACACAGATACGCAGTATTTT	CASSQSGTRYTDTQYF
TRBV4-2	many	TRBJ2-3	TRBD2	TGTGCCAGCAGCCAAGATCCCCGGACTAGCGGGAGGGCCGATACGCAGTATTTT	CASSQDPRTSGRADTQYF
TRBV9	.	TRBJ2-3	TRBD2	TGTGCCAGCAGCGTATCGGGACTAGTGGCGGATACGCAGTATTTT	CASSVSGLVADTQYF
TRBV6-1	many	TRBJ1-2	TRBD1	TGTGCCACTAGACAGGGAATACGTGGCTACACCTTC	CATRQGIRGYTF
TRBV6-2/TRBV6-3	many	TRBJ2-1	.	TGTGCCAGCAGTTATCTCGGTTACAATGAGCAGTTCTTC	CASSYLGYNEQFF
TRBV21-1	many	TRBJ1-1	.	TGTGCCAGCCGCCGGCAGGGGTTAAGCTCGAACACTGAAGCTTTCTTT	CASRRQGLSSNTEAFF
TRBV7-9	many	TRBJ2-3	TRBD2	TGTGCCAGCAGCTTAGCGTTAGCGGGAGGACTCACAGATACGCAGTATTTT	CASSLALAGGLTDTQYF
TRBV5-1	.	TRBJ2-7	TRBD1	TGCGCCAGCAGCTTCACAGGGGACGAGCAGTACTTC	CASSFTGDEQYF
TRBV11-1	.	TRBJ2-7	.	TGTGCCAGCAGCTTCCAGGGAATGGGAGAGCAGTACTTC	CASSFQGMGEQYF
TRBV20-1	many	TRBJ2-1	TRBD1	TGCAGTGCCGACAACAGGGGGCGCCATGAGCAGTTCTTC	CSADNRGRHEQFF
TRBV20-1	.	TRBJ1-1	.	TGCAGTGCTCAAACCCCGACACGAAACACTGAAGCTTTCTTT	CSAQTPTRNTEAFF
TRBV6-1	.	TRBJ1-4	.	TGTGCCAGCAGTGGACCGTACTGGGGAACTGGAACTAATGAAAAACTGTTTTTT	CASSGPYWGTGTNEKLFF
TRBV20-1	few	TRBJ1-5	.	TGCAGTGTGAGTAACAATTGGGAACGGGGGGCCTCCAATCAGCCCCAGCATTTT	CSVSNNWERGASNQPQHF
TRBV20-1	.	TRBJ1-4	.	TGCAGTGCTAGGAGAAATGAAAAACTGTTTTTT	CSARRNEKLFF
TRBV3-1	.	TRBJ2-1	.	TGTGCCAGCAGCCAAGAAACAGAGGGCTACAATGAGCAGTTCTTC	CASSQETEGYNEQFF
TRBV5-6	many	TRBJ1-1	.	TGTGCCAGCAGCTTGGTAGGGCGAGGGGCTTTCTTT	CASSLVGRGAFF
TRBV12-5	many	TRBJ1-3	.	TGTGCTAGTGGGGAAATCGGGACACCCTCTGGAAACACCATATATTTT	CASGEIGTPSGNTIYF
TRBV29-1	many	TRBJ2-7	TRBD2	TGCAGCATCTCGGAGCGGGGACACGAGCAGTACTTC	CSISERGHEQYF
TRBV9	.	TRBJ2-1	TRBD2	TGTGCCAGCAGCGAGGGACTAGCGGGAGAGTATGAGCAGTTCTTC	CASSEGLAGEYEQFF
TRBV5-1	.	TRBJ2-2	TRBD2	TGCGCCAGCAGTCCCGGGACTAGTCGGGGATATTCAAACACCGGGGAGCTGTTTTTT	CASSPGTSRGYSNTGELFF
TRBV7-3	.	TRBJ2-3	.	TGTGCCAGCAGCCGCGACCCCGGGACGGAGCAGTATTTT	CASSRDPGTEQYF
TRBV19	many	TRBJ1-5	.	TGTGCCAGTAGTATCTCCCCCATGAAGCCCCAGCATTTT	CASSISPMKPQHF
TRBV13	many	TRBJ2-1	TRBD2	TGTGCCAGCAGCTTATTTTTATTAGGAAATGCTAGCGGGGTGAGCTCCTACAATGAGCAGTTCTTC	CASSLFLLGNASGVSSYNEQFF
TRBV29-1	.	TRBJ2-1	.	TGCAGCTCGAGGAGCTCCTACAATGAGCAGTTCTTC	CSSRSSYNEQFF
TRBV27	few	TRBJ2-4	TRBD2	TGTGCCAGCAGCGCCGCAGCGGGACTAGCGGGCCAAAAAGCCAAAAACATTCAGTACTTC	CASSAAAGLAGQKAKNIQYF
TRBV5-1	many	TRBJ1-1	.	TGCGCCAGCAGCTTGGGGGTTGGCACTGAAGCTTTCTTT	CASSLGVGTEAFF
TRBV19	few	TRBJ1-2	.	TGTGCCAGTAGTGCTACCGGGGGGCGCGCCACCTTC	CASSATGGRATF
TRBV13	medium-sized	TRBJ2-7	TRBD2	TGTGCCAGCAGCTTAAAGTTTGCGGGAGGGCCTCACGAGCAGTACTTC	CASSLKFAGGPHEQYF
TRBV20-1	many	TRBJ2-5	.	TGCAGTGCTAGAGCACCAGGGATGGTAGACGAGACCCAGTACTTC	CSARAPGMVDETQYF
TRBV4-1	.	TRBJ2-1	TRBD2	TGCGCCAGCAGCCATTTAGCGGGAGTTCGCAATGAGCAGTTCTTC	CASSHLAGVRNEQFF
TRBV20-1	many	TRBJ2-7	TRBD2	TGCAGTGCCCCCCTAGCGGGGGGGCCCTACGAGCAGTACTTC	CSAPLAGGPYEQYF
TRBV6-1	.	TRBJ1-6	.	TGTGCCAGCAGTGAAGGCCCGGGGGATTCACCCCTCCACTTT	CASSEGPGDSPLHF
TRBV12-3/TRBV12-4	many	TRBJ1-2	.	TGTGCCAGCGTACTCCTTAGGGGGGGCGATCACTATGGCTACACCTTC	CASVLLRGGDHYGYTF
TRBV6-1	.	TRBJ2-3	TRBD2	TGTGCCAGCAGTGAAGGGACTAGCTTCCAAGTTGATACGCAGTATTTT	CASSEGTSFQVDTQYF
TRBV20-1	.	TRBJ2-1	TRBD2	TGCAGTGCTCACAAGGGACTAGCGGAATACAATGAGCAGTTCTTC	CSAHKGLAEYNEQFF
TRBV2	many	TRBJ1-1	TRBD1	TGTGCCAGCAGTGGCATCCGGGACAGAAGAGAGGGTGAAGCTTTCTTT	CASSGIRDRREGEAFF
TRBV7-9	many	TRBJ1-1	.	TGTGCCAGCAGCTTGGAGGGCGGGAGGCGAACTGAAGCTTTCTTT	CASSLEGGRRTEAFF
TRBV4-3	many	TRBJ2-3	.	TGCGCCAGCAGCCAACAAGCGGAAGTAACAGATACGCAGTATTTT	CASSQQAEVTDTQYF
TRBV6-2/TRBV6-3	.	TRBJ2-3	.	TGTGCCAGCAGCTATACCAGGGATAAGCAGTATTTT	CASSYTRDKQYF